Following are 16 T cell receptor beta chains from one sample sequenced in a study of blood T cell repertoires in COVID-19. Sequenced by immunoSEQ multiplex PCR; TCRdb stores in-frame clones only, minus some. Seen here are about 120,000 clones, about 88% observed once, and the top ten hold roughly 1.2%. The sample comprised peripheral blood. The origin of the receptors is a woman aged 80 or over with acute or convalescent COVID-19.

The chain carries TRBV5-4 and TRBJ2-5, with 9 positions matching TRBD2. The CDR3 contains 16 residues. The germline V gene encodes CDR1 SGHNT and CDR2 YYREEE (reference sequence). V was clipped by 0 bases and J by 1 base; unmatched bases: 4. For the CDR3, the DNA is TGTGCCAGCAGCTTGGGGGCTAGCGGGGCCCAAGAGACCCAGTACTTC. Translation: CASSLGASGAQETQYF.

This chain connects TRBV10-2 to TRBJ2-7; 12 bases line up with TRBD1. V shed 8 bases and J 5 bases; nucleotides not matched to a gene: 7. The CDR3 runs 14 residues. Germline values: CDR1 WSHSY, CDR2 SAAADI. As DNA, the CDR3 is TGCGCCAGCTACCCCGGGACAGGGGGCCACGAGCAGTACTTC. This encodes CASYPGTGGHEQYF.

The V call is TRBV5-1, the J call TRBJ1-1; 7 positions match TRBD1. Losses at the gene ends were 4 bases for V and 2 bases for J; bases not matched to a gene: 5. There are 14 residues in the CDR3. Germline CDR1 reads SGHRS; CDR2 reads YFSETQ. The CDR3: CASSQGQANTEAFF. CDR3 bases: TGCGCCAGCAGCCAAGGACAGGCTAACACTGAAGCTTTCTTT.

The chain links TRBV28 to TRBJ1-1; tentatively, D is TRBD1 (5 bases). From germline, CDR1 is MDHEN and CDR2 SYDVKM. Trimming stripped 11 bases from V and 5 bases from J, with 18 bases between. This CDR3 is built from 13 residues. The CDR3 coding sequence is TGTGCCGCCAAACGGGAGGGGTTAACTGAAGCTTTCTTT. It is translated as CAAKREGLTEAFF.

This chain joins TRBV6-6 and TRBJ1-5, with 8 bases that match TRBD1. The junction had 9 bases not matched to a gene; V was cut back by 6 bases and J by 2 bases. The CDR3 runs 16 residues. Germline values: CDR1 MNHNY, CDR2 SVGAGI (reference sequence). The CDR3 loop reads CASRKVGQGGNQPQHF. CDR3 DNA sequence: TGTGCCAGCAGGAAAGTCGGACAGGGTGGCAATCAGCCCCAGCATTTT.

This sequence joins TRBV10-2 and TRBJ2-5, with 7 positions matching TRBD2. The CDR3 is 13 amino acids. V lost 7 bases, J lost 4 bases, and 6 bases stayed unmatched. Germline V gene data show CDR1 as WSHSY and CDR2 as SAAADI. This CDR3 reads CASTGGRRETQYF. Here the CDR3 DNA reads TGCGCCAGCACCGGGGGGAGGAGAGAGACCCAGTACTTC.

J is TRBJ2-2 and V is TRBV15, with D maybe TRBD2 (6 bases). V was shortened by 8 bases and J by 5 bases, with 15 bases between the two germline ends. CDR3 length: 14 amino acids. CDR1 is LNHNV and CDR2 is YYDKDF in the germline V gene (reference sequence). The CDR3 nucleotides are TGTGCCACCCGGGCCGGGGGTAGGACCGGGGAGCTGTTTTTT. Protein sequence: CATRAGGRTGELFF.

Here the CDR3 reads CASSLGVSGTNTGELFF. The CDR3 coding sequence is TGTGCCAGCAGCCTGGGGGTGAGCGGGACGAACACCGGGGAGCTGTTTTTT. V gene TRBV3-1 (or the pseudogene TRBV3-2) combines with J gene TRBJ2-2, with 7 bases matching TRBD2. Germline CDR1 LGHDT, CDR2 YNNKEL (reference sequence). V was clipped by 4 bases and J by 0 bases; unmatched bases: 8. The CDR3 contains 17 residues.

The gene calls are TRBV7-2 and TRBJ1-3, with D possibly TRBD1 on 5 matching bases. Germline V gives CDR1 SGHTA, CDR2 FQGNSA. The CDR3 contains 15 residues. Trimming took 2 bases from V and 2 from J, leaving 10 bases between them. The CDR3 DNA reads TGTGCCAGCAGCTTATATAGGGGCACTGGAAACACCATATATTTT. Translated: CASSLYRGTGNTIYF.

V is TRBV7-2 and J is TRBJ1-1; tentatively, D is TRBD1 (6 bases). Germline assignment: CDR1 SGHTA and CDR2 FQGNSA. V was cut by 3 bases and J by 4 bases, with 9 bases left in between. The CDR3 is made up of 13 amino acids. The CDR3 is CASSFGQSTEAFF. The CDR3 DNA reads TGTGCCAGCAGCTTCGGACAGTCCACTGAAGCTTTCTTT.

The DNA of the CDR3 is TGCAGCGCGAAAACCGGGACAGGGGGAACTGGGGCCAACGTCCTGACTTTC. Its translation is CSAKTGTGGTGANVLTF. This chain connects TRBV29-1 to TRBJ2-6; 11 bases are shared with TRBD1. The CDR3 has 17 amino acids. The junction had 10 bases not matched to a gene; V was cut back by 7 bases and J by 2 bases. The germline V gene has CDR1 SQVTM and CDR2 ANQGSEA.

There are a few counts of this clone. This rearrangement joins TRBV4-2 to TRBJ2-1; no clear D gene. V was shortened by 1 base and J by 9 bases, with 13 bases between the two germline ends. Germline CDR1 is LGHNA and CDR2 is YNFKEQ. This CDR3 region has 14 residues. The DNA for the CDR3 is TGTGCCAGCAGCCAAGGCCAAACGATCGGTGAGCAGTTCTTC. Amino acids: CASSQGQTIGEQFF.

The V call is TRBV5-4, the J call TRBJ2-5; maybe TRBD1 (6 bases). The CDR3 contains 14 residues. The germline gives CDR1 SGHNT, CDR2 YYREEE (reference sequence). V lost 4 bases, J lost 2 bases, and 12 bases lay in between. The DNA of the CDR3 is TGTGCCAGCAGCCGTAAGGACAGACAAGAGACCCAGTACTTC. Its translation is CASSRKDRQETQYF.

The CDR3 region has the DNA TGTGCCATCAGTGGCGGACTGCAGAACACTGAAGCTTTCTTT. This translates into CAISGGLQNTEAFF. This chain connects TRBV10-3 to TRBJ1-1, with D unclear. The CDR3 is made up of 14 amino acids. Per the germline V gene, CDR1 is ENHRY and CDR2 is SYGVKD. Trimming took 4 bases from V and 1 from J, leaving 10 bases between them.

V and J are TRBV4-2 and TRBJ1-2, with 10 bases lining up with TRBD1. V shed 5 bases, J shed 6 bases, and the junction held 9 bases outside the gene matches. CDR1 LGHNA and CDR2 YNFKEQ come from the germline V gene. This CDR3 region has 15 residues. The CDR3, as DNA: TGTGCCAGCAGCAAAGGAGAGGGACAGGGGCATGGCTACACCTTC. It translates to CASSKGEGQGHGYTF.

The chain is built from TRBV29-1 and TRBJ2-5, with D possibly TRBD2 on 6 matching bases. Trimming removed 7 bases from V and 4 bases from J, with 13 bases in between. In germline, CDR1 is SQVTM, CDR2 ANQGSEA. The CDR3 extends over 12 amino acids. Here the CDR3 DNA reads TGCAGCGCGGTGCGGGGTCTAGAGACCCAGTACTTC. Protein: CSAVRGLETQYF.